The 2 T cell receptor beta chains in this list originate from one sample, sequenced in a study of blood T cell repertoires in COVID-19. Here immunoSEQ multiplex PCR was the method, and the copy in TCRdb shows in-frame clones only, minus some. Of about 54,000 clones listed, around 84% are singletons. The sample comprised peripheral blood. These receptors all come from a human donor in a cohort sampled during active COVID-19.

The chain uses TRBV5-6 and TRBJ2-7, with D tentatively TRBD2 (5 bases). With 6 bases removed from V and 4 bases from J, the gap between germline ends came to 23 bases. Germline V lookup: CDR1 SGHDT, CDR2 YYEEEE. The CDR3 has 16 amino acids. The CDR3 coding sequence is TGTGCCAGCACCCCCTCGTTGTCGACTAACCAATACGAGCAGTACTTC. This encodes CASTPSLSTNQYEQYF.

The V gene is TRBV27, the J gene TRBJ2-7; 8 positions match TRBD2. CDR1 and CDR2 (germline): MNHEY, SMNVEV (reference sequence). This CDR3 region has 15 residues. Germline trimming cut 7 bases from V and 5 bases from J; bases unmatched to any gene: 13. The CDR3 loop reads CASKDSGEGRNEQYF. The CDR3 DNA reads TGTGCCAGCAAGGATAGCGGGGAGGGTCGGAACGAGCAGTACTTC.